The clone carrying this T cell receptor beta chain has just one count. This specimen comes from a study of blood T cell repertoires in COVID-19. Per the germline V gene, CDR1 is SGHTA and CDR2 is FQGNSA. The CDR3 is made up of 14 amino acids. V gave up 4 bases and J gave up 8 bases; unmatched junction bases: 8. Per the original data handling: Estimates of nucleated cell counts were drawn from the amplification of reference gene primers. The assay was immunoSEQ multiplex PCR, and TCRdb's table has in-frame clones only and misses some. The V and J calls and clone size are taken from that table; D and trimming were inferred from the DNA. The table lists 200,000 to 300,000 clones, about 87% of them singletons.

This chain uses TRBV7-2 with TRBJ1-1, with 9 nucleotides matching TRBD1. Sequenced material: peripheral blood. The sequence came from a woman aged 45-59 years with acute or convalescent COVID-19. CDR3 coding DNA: TGTGCCAGCAGCTCCGCCGGGACAGGGAGCGAAGCTTTCTTT. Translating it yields CASSSAGTGSEAFF.